This T cell receptor (beta chain) stems from a study of cytomegalovirus exposure and HLA in healthy donors (dated by TCRdb to about 2017). Notes on the research overall: In an earlier analysis of around 540 of the donors, 250 to 350 Gb of sequence data and 100 million or so unique TCR beta sequences from roughly 180 million T cells were reported. About 300 gigabases of sequencing data and tens of millions of unique TCR sequences were included in an early release covering roughly 600 HLA-typed donors. Among the roughly 400 genotyped donors, around 81% belonged to the genetic ancestry cluster associated with self-reported Caucasian donors. The study aimed to test whether cataloging public T cell receptors could reveal signatures of past pathogen exposure. Using immunosequencing, the study profiled T cell repertoires from about 610 subjects and related those repertoires to cytomegalovirus serostatus. In addition to the first cohort of 650 to 800 subjects, a separate validation cohort of some 120 different subjects was used. To predict cytomegalovirus infection status, the study combined high-throughput TCR immunosequencing, statistical association of individual TCRs with disease status, and machine learning. A later analysis re-analyzed previously published TCR beta repertoires from roughly 690 donors and added high-resolution HLA genotyping to study TCR occurrence patterns. In the later analysis, no new phenotypic data were used to find candidate immune exposures; instead, reliance was placed on TCR beta sequences and their occurrence across donors. In an earlier analysis of 587 of the donors, high-throughput TCR beta sequencing was used to judge whether each TCR beta V gene segment behaved as functional or pseudogenic. Alongside the repertoire data, information on donor age, sex, ethnicity and CMV serostatus was compiled. A later genetic analysis used genome-wide SNP genotypes for about three fifths of the 666 donors, treating that subset as a discovery cohort. Every repertoire in the discovery cohort had been generated on one and the same sequencing platform. HLA typing covered class I and class II loci at four-digit resolution. Typing coverage differed by locus: A, B, C, DRB1 and DQB1 were typed in roughly 620-640 donors, DQA1 in approximately 520, DPA1 in roughly 590, and DPB1 in 450 to 490. Five DR-DQ haplotypes were treated as single units for association and clustering because of strong linkage in the cohort. Across 300 to 400 genotyped donors of the cohort, an average of about 200,000 unique TCR beta nucleotide sequences per donor were sequenced, and 15% to 20% of those sequences were non-productive.

Including the terminal cysteine and phenylalanine, the CDR3 comprises 14 residues. Only the CDR3 part of the read is kept: 42 bases, read in frame from the first base. CDR1 and CDR2, per the germline V gene, are SGHRS and YFSETQ. V is trimmed back by 3 bases and J by 0 bases, and the junction contains 2 bases that no gene match accounts for. The cohort consisted of 650 to 850 healthy bone marrow donors. All cohort members were sampled while nominally healthy, although unrecorded immune exposures were likely present. The donor was CMV seropositive and was included in the group of 250 to 350 seropositive cohort members. A peripheral blood sample was collected from each donor, and TCR beta sequencing was performed on peripheral blood mononuclear cells. Genomic DNA was extracted from the blood cell samples with the Qiagen DNeasy Blood Extraction Kit. As for this clone: Its antigen is still unknown. Base qualities are missing; no much larger clone stands one base away.

Libraries were built with the immunoSEQ multiplex PCR assay. The multiplex PCR relied on a mix of 60 forward primers for TCR Vbeta segments and 13 reverse primers for TCR Jbeta segments. A multiplex PCR assay on genomic DNA amplified the CDR3 region of rearranged TCR beta genes. On the Illumina HiSeq System, the amplified TCR beta libraries were sequenced as 87-base-pair reads. The original pipeline was this. A later analysis tallied around 87 million unique TCR beta chains across the approximately 670 repertoires, and around 12 million of those chains were shared by two or more donors. To remove PCR and sequencing errors, raw reads were error-corrected and collapsed into unique sequences using a nearest-neighbor algorithm that merged closely related sequences. To assign V, D and J gene segments, CDR3 sequences were aligned to IMGT reference sequences. For a sequence to be retained, a match of at least six nucleotides was required to both a V gene segment and a J gene segment. A rearrangement was called productive if the CDR3 had no stop codons and remained in frame with V and J, and every other rearrangement was called non-productive. CDR3 was defined by IMGT convention, running from the second conserved V-encoded cysteine to the conserved J-encoded phenylalanine. In an earlier analysis of more than 550 of the donors, sequences lacking an unambiguous match to a single V gene segment were excluded. In an earlier analysis of more than 500 of the donors, a V segment was called functional when productive rearrangements were above 56.7%, and segregating when the standard deviation between donors exceeded 5%. A statistical classification framework was built for diagnosing cytomegalovirus status from the catalog of TCR beta chain sequences. In a later analysis, V and J genes were assigned by comparing TCR nucleotide sequences against IMGT/GENE-DB human TR gene sequences. In a later analysis, CDR3 sequences and most-parsimonious VDJ recombination scenarios were assigned using the TCRdist pipeline. In a later analysis, every TCR beta chain was defined by the combination of its CDR3 amino acid sequence and its V-gene family, and reads without a unique V-gene family were dropped. As a way to deal with suspected cross-contamination and a sequencing artifact, a later analysis dropped hundreds of nucleotide sequences that were highly shared and had low generation probability. In a later analysis, a clonal expansion index for each public chain was calculated from normalized within-repertoire ranks of inferred template counts. In a later analysis, generation probabilities were computed using a VDJ recombination model fitted to out-of-frame rearrangements, and the results were checked against IGoR. Hypergeometric tests were used in a later analysis to score TCR-TCR, TCR-HLA and TCR-CMV co-occurrence, with a repertoire-size bias correction applied to the TCR pairs. A later analysis estimated false discovery rates by permuting HLA or CMV assignments 20 times. In a later analysis, co-occurring TCRs were grouped using DBSCAN, and TCRdist sequence similarity was added for clustering within HLA-allele-positive subsets. Repertoires with fewer than 30,000 or more than 120,000 public chains, plus five repertoires with anomalous nucleotide sharing, were excluded from co-occurrence clustering. TCRdb limited this immuneACCESS table to in-frame rearrangements with V and J called. A share of clones is missing; checked studies link under half to unresolved V genes, and the rest is unexplained. V and J calls and clone size follow that table, whereas D and trimming were derived from the DNA. The sample records more than 120,000 clones, 75% to 85% of which are singletons. The leading ten clones occupy about 6.8% of the sample.

General findings and caveats noted by the study authors: Some IMGT-functional V segments, including TRBV6-2 and TRBV6-3, could not be distinguished by the 87-base-pair reads and were therefore excluded. In a later analysis, HLA-associated TCR beta chains were found to be more clonally expanded and to have lower generation probabilities than equally common non-associated chains. The study gave a list of some 150 TCR beta chains associated with cytomegalovirus. Because counts were too low, 15 or so rarely observed V segments, including chromosome 9 orphons, were excluded from the earlier analysis of several hundred of the donors. A cluster of highly shared sequence variants was judged likely to be a technical artifact of the sequencing pipeline. In a later analysis, some 17,000 TCR beta sequences were associated with specific HLA alleles at a false discovery rate of 0.05. In vitro tests confirmed that three of the cytomegalovirus-associated TCR beta chains recognize cytomegalovirus antigens. Only TCR beta chains were sequenced in this cohort, and the absence of alpha or paired-chain data limited detectable features. The presence/absence analyses assumed that sequencing depth was roughly uniform across donors, and that assumption may not be true. When HLA alleles, especially DR and DQ, strongly co-occurred, attributing TCR associations to individual alleles was difficult. The authors suggested that the approach could potentially be generalized to other disease states and immunological phenotypes. Correlated functional status among segregating V segments might be attributable to linkage disequilibrium, but an unknown experimental factor could not be ruled out. A later analysis found that TCR association rates varied across HLA loci, with DRB1 alleles showing the most associated TCRs and HLA-C alleles the fewest. A further reported finding was that TCR beta sequences accurately predicted the HLA-A and HLA-B alleles for most subjects in the first cohort. Several of the top co-occurrence clusters appeared to be linked to parvovirus B19, influenza, CMV and Epstein-Barr virus, according to a later analysis. In both the original and validation cohorts, the classifier was reported to diagnose cytomegalovirus status with high specificity and sensitivity. A later genetic analysis associated a missense DCLRE1C variant with V-gene and J-gene trimming of TCR beta chains, and an independent cohort replicated the association. Because some donors lacked HLA typing at each locus, the association tests relied only on the typed subset. An earlier analysis of some 590 of the donors showed that most TCR beta V segments appeared in productive rearrangements either about 87% or about 30% of the time, which broadly matched IMGT annotations. A later genetic analysis reported fewer N-insertions in productive TCRs among donors in an Asian-associated ancestry cluster than the roughly 650-donor mean. A later analysis found that most CMV-associated TCR beta chains appeared HLA-restricted, with HLA associations seemingly driven largely by CMV exposure. Across donors, most TCR sequences were observed very rarely, whereas some public TCRs were present in many individuals. CMV serostatus was the only immune exposure information available for the cohort.

The TCR was taken from a woman aged 40 to 49 in good health and CMV-seropositive. The material sequenced was PBMCs. The chain links TRBV5-1 with TRBJ1-2, and 7 junction bases match TRBD1. CDR3 sequence: CASSSRGANYGYTF. The DNA sequence is TGCGCCAGCAGCTCCAGGGGGGCTAACTATGGCTACACCTTC.